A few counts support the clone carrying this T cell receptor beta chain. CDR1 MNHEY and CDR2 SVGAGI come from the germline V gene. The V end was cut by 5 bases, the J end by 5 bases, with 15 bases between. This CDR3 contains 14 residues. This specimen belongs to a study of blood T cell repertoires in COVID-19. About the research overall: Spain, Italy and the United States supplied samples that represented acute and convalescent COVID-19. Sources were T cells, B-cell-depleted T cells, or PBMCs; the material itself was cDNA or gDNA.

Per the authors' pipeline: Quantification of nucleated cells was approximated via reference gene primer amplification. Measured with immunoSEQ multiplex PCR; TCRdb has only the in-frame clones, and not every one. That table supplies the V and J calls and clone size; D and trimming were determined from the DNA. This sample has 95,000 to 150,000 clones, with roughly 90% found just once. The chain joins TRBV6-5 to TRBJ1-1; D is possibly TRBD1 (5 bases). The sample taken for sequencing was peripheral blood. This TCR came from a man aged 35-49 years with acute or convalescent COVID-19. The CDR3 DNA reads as TGTGCCAGCAGTCCGCCGGGGGGTTATACTGAAGCTTTCTTT. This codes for CASSPPGGYTEAFF.